The entry that follows covers one TCR beta chain sequence. V trimming: 4 bases; J trimming: 1 base; junction bases outside the gene matches: 5. CDR1 is SGHDT and CDR2 is YYEEEE in the germline V gene. The CDR3 extends over 14 amino acids. Method: immunoSEQ multiplex PCR; TCRdb's copy keeps in-frame clones and lacks some. This table holds around 100,000 clones, roughly 80% found once. This sample is part of a study of blood T cell repertoires in COVID-19. Sequenced: peripheral blood. This sequence was found in a man aged 60 to 69 with acute or convalescent COVID-19. V and J are TRBV5-6 and TRBJ2-7; 7 bases align to TRBD2. The CDR3 region has the DNA TGTGCCAGCAGCGGGGGGGACTGGTCCTACGAGCAGTACGTC. Amino acid sequence: CASSGGDWSYEQYV.